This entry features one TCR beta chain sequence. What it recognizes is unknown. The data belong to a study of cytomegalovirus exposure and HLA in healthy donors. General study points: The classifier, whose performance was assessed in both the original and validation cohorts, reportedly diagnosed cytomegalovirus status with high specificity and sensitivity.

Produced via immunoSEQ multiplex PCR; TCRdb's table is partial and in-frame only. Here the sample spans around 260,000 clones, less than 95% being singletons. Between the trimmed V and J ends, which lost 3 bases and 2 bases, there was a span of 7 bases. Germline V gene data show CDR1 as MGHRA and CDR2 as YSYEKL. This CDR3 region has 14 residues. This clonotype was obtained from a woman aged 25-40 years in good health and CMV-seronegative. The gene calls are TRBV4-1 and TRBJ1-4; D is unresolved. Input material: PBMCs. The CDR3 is CASSQGGTNEKLFF. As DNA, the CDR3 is TGCGCCAGCAGCCAGGGAGGGACTAATGAAAAACTGTTTTTT.